This TCR beta chain emerged from a study of cytomegalovirus exposure and HLA in healthy donors. The CDR3 has 12 residues. Germline V gives CDR1 SGHRS, CDR2 YFSETQ. V was pared by 10 bases and J by 4 bases, with 8 bases of the junction left unmatched. The PCR used 60 Vbeta and 13 Jbeta primers. Repertoires were generated with immunoSEQ multiplex PCR, while TCRdb's copy carries only in-frame clones and drops some. This sample has roughly 80,000 clones, with roughly 80% found just once. The receptor's source is a woman aged 30 to 39 in good health and CMV-seronegative. The specimen sequenced was PBMCs. The chain couples TRBV5-1 to TRBJ2-7; 7 positions match TRBD2. CDR3 amino acids: CAGGEQEYEQYF. The CDR3 DNA follows: TGCGCCGGGGGGGAACAGGAGTACGAGCAGTACTTC.